Shown below are 8 T cell receptor beta chains from a single sample sequenced in a study of patients and donors after allogeneic stem cell transplantation. TCRdb used MiXCR to reprocess the RT-PCR reads, holding one entry per CDR3 protein. The repertoire includes approximately 200,000 distinct CDR3 sequences, roughly two fifths of them detected once, and under 14% sits in the top ten. Sequencing was carried out using blood, either unsorted or a sorted T cell fraction (not recorded which). All receptors come from a human donor who was either an allogeneic HSCT recipient or a stem cell or donor lymphocyte infusion donor (not recorded which). It is not recorded whose cells these are; they may come from a transplant donor.

The chain uses TRBV13 and TRBJ1-4, with D uncertain. There are 15 residues in the CDR3. Trimming cost V 6 bases and J 0 bases, with 11 bases left between them. The germline V gene encodes CDR1 PRHDT and CDR2 FYEKMQ (reference sequence). This CDR3 is CASRVHSATNEKLFF. CDR3 nucleotides: TGTGCCAGCAGGGTTCACAGTGCAACTAATGAAAAACTGTTTTTT.

The genes are TRBV18 and TRBJ2-2; D is possibly TRBD2 (5 bases). The V gene lost 3 bases and the J gene lost 4 bases, with 15 bases spanning the gap. The CDR3 has 16 amino acids. Germline V CDR1 and CDR2: KGHSH, LQKENI. As DNA, the CDR3 is TGTGCCAGCTCACCCCGGACTGCCCGTGGCACCGGGGAGCTGTTTTTT. This encodes CASSPRTARGTGELFF.

CDR3 sequence reads: CASSPGGETQYF. CDR3 bases: TGTGCCAGCAGCCCCGGGGGGGAGACCCAGTACTTC. V usage is TRBV18 and J usage is TRBJ2-5, with TRBD2 matching over 7 bases. The CDR3 totals 12 residues. The germline CDR1 and CDR2 sequences are KGHSH and LQKENI. The V segment lost 8 bases and the J segment 5 bases; nucleotides outside the gene matches: 5.

This clonotype has just a few counts. The CDR3 coding sequence is TGTGCCAGCAGTGATCCTCTCAGGGGCAACTATGGCTACACCTTC. It translates to CASSDPLRGNYGYTF. The rearrangement joins TRBV6-1 to TRBJ1-2; D is possibly TRBD1 (6 bases). Germline loops: CDR1 MNHNS, CDR2 SASEGT. This CDR3 is 15 amino acids long. Trimming took off 3 bases at V and 2 bases at J, with 13 bases between the two ends.

The chain carries TRBV7-6 and TRBJ1-3; possibly TRBD1 for D (5 bases). From germline, CDR1 is SGHVS and CDR2 FNYEAQ. This CDR3 comprises 15 residues. The V and J ends lost 0 bases and 7 bases respectively, with 13 bases between them. DNA for the CDR3: TGTGCCAGCAGCTTAGCGTCGGGGGGAACGAACACCATATATTTT. Translated: CASSLASGGTNTIYF.

Only a few counts were recorded for this clonotype. The chain is built from TRBV29-1 and TRBJ2-5, with a possible D match to TRBD1 (5 bases). Trimming cost V 4 bases and J 5 bases, with 5 bases left between them. CDR3 length equals 10 residues. The germline V gene encodes CDR1 SQVTM and CDR2 ANQGSEA. The CDR3 is CSVAGETQYF. In DNA, the CDR3 is TGCAGCGTTGCAGGGGAGACCCAGTACTTC.

This clonotype appeared a few times. The chain couples TRBV20-1 to TRBJ1-1; D remains unclear. V gave up 3 bases and J gave up 1 base, with 9 bases separating them. CDR1 is DFQATT, CDR2 SNEGSKA, per germline (reference sequence). There are 13 residues in the CDR3. CDR3 coding DNA: TGCAGTGCTAGTTCCCCGCCGAACACTGAAGCTTTCTTT. It codes for CSASSPPNTEAFF.

The genes are TRBV5-1 and TRBJ1-6; 7 bases align to TRBD1. The V and J ends lost 6 bases and 9 bases, in that order; junction bases with no gene match: 12. CDR3 size: 15 residues. Germline V gene data show CDR1 as SGHRS and CDR2 as YFSETQ. The CDR3 DNA sequence: TGCGCCAGCACCCTTGGGACAGCGAAAGCTTCACCCCTCCACTTT. Translation: CASTLGTAKASPLHF.